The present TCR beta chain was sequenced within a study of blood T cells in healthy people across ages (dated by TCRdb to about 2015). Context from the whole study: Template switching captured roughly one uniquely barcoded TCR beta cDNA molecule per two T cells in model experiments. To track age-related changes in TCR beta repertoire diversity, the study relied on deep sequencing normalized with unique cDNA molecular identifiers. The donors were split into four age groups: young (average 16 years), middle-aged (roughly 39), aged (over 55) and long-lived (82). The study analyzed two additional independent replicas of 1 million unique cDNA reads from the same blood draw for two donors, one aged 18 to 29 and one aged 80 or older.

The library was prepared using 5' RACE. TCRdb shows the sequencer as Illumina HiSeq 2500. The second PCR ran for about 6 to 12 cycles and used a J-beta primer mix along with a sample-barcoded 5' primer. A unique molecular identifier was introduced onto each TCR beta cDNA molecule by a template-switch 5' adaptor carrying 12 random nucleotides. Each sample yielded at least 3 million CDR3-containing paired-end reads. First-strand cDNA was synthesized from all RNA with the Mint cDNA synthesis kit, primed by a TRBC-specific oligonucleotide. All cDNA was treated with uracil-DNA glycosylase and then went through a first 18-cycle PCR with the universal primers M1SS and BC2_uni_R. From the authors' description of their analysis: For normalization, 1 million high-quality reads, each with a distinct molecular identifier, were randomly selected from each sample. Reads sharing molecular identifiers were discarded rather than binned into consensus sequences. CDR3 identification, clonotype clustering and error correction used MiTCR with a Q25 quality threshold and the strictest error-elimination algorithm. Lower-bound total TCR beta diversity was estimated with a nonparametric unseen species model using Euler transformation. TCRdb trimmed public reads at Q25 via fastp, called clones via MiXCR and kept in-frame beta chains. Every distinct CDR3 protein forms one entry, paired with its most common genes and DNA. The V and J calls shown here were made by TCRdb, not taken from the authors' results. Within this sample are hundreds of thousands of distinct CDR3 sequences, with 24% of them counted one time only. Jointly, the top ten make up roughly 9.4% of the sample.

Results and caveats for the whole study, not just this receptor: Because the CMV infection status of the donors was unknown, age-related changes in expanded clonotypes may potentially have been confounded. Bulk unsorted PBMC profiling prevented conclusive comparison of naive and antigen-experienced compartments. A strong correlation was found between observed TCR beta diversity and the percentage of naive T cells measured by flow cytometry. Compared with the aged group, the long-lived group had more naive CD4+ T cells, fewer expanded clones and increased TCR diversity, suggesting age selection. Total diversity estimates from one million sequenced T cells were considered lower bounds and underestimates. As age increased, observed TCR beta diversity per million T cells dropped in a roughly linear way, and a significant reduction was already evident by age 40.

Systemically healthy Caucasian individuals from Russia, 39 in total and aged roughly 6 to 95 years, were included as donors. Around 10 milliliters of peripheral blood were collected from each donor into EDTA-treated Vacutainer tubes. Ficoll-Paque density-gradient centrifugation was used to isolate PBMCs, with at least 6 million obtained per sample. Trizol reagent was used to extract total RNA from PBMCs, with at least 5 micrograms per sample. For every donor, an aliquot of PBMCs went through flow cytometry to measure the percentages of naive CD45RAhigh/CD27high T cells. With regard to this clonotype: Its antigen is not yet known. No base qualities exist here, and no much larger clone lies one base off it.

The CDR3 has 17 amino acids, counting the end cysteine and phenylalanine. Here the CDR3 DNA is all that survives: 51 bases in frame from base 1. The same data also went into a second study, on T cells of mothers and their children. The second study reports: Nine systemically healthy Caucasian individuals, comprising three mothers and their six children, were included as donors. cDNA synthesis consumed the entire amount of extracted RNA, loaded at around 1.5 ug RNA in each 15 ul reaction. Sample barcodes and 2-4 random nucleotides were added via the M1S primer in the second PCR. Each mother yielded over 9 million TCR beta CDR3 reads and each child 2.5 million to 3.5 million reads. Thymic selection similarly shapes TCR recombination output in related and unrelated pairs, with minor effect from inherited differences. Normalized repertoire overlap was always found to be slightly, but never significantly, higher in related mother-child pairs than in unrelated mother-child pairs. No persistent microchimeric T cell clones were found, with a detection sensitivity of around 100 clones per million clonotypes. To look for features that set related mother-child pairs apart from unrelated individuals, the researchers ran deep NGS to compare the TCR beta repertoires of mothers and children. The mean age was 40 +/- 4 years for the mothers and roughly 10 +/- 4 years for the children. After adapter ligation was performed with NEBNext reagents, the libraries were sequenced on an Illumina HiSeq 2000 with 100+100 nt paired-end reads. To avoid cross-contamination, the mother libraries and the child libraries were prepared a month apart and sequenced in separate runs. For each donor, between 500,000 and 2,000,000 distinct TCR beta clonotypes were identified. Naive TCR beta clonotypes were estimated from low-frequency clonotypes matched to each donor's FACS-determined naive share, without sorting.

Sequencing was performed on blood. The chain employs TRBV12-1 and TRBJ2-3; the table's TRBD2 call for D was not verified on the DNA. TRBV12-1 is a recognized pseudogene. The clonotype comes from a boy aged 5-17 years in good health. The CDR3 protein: CASSPVLGPRVTDTQYF. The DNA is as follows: TGTGCCAGCAGCCCTGTTTTGGGCCCTAGGGTCACAGATACGCAGTATTTT.